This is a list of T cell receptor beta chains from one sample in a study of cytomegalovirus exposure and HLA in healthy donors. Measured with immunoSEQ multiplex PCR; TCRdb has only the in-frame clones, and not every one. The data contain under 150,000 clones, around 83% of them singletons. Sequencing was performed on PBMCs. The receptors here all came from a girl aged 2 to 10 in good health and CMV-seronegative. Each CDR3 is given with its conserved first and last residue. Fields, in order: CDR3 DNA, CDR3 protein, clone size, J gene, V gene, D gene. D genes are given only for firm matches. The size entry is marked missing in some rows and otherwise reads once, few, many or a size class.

TGTGCCAGTAGTCCAAGGAGGAACACCGGGGAGCTGTTTTTT	CASSPRRNTGELFF	-	TRBJ2-2	TRBV19	-
TGTGCCAGCAGTTTACAGAGCGGGGAAGAGCAGTTCTTC	CASSLQSGEEQFF	few	TRBJ2-1	TRBV28	TRBD2
TGCAGCGTTACCGGGACAACAGCTGAAGCTTTCTTT	CSVTGTTAEAFF	-	TRBJ1-1	TRBV29-1	-
TGTGCCACCAGCTCCGGGACAGGGCAGAAAGGGTATGGCTACACCTTC	CATSSGTGQKGYGYTF	few	TRBJ1-2	TRBV15	TRBD1
TGTGCCAGCAGTTCCGACAGGTATTCAGGTGTGAAGTTCTTC	CASSSDRYSGVKFF	-	TRBJ2-1	TRBV6-1	-
TGTGCCAGCAGCTTTGGAGTCTCTGAAGCTTTCTTT	CASSFGVSEAFF	once	TRBJ1-1	TRBV7-2	-
TGCAGCGTGACCGGGACAGCGAACACCGGGGAGCTGTTTTTT	CSVTGTANTGELFF	-	TRBJ2-2	TRBV29-1	TRBD1
TGTGCCAGTAGTATAGATCAGGGACATCTCCCTACTTACTCTAATAATTCACCCCTCCACTTT	CASSIDQGHLPTYSNNSPLHF	-	TRBJ1-6	TRBV19	-
TGTGCCAGCAGTGAAGAGAGGATACCGAACTATGGCTACACCTTC	CASSEERIPNYGYTF	-	TRBJ1-2	TRBV6-1	-
TGTGCCAGCAGAACGACTATCTACAATCAGCCCCAGCATTTT	CASRTTIYNQPQHF	-	TRBJ1-5	TRBV6-6	-
TGTGCCAGCAGTATATCACAGGGGCCCAAGCAGTACTTC	CASSISQGPKQYF	-	TRBJ2-7	TRBV7-9	TRBD1
TGTGCCAGCAGCTCGAAGCCTCACCCAGACTTCCGGGAGACCCAGTACTTC	CASSSKPHPDFRETQYF	-	TRBJ2-5	TRBV7-6	-
TGTGCCAGTAGTCTGACAGGGGACAATGAGCAGTTCTTC	CASSLTGDNEQFF	few	TRBJ2-1	TRBV19	TRBD1
TGCAGCGTTGTACGACAGGGTGTCTACGAGCAGTACTTC	CSVVRQGVYEQYF	-	TRBJ2-7	TRBV29-1	TRBD1
TGTGCCAGCAGCCCCGGAACTAGCGGGAGGGCCTCAGATACGCAGTATTTT	CASSPGTSGRASDTQYF	-	TRBJ2-3	TRBV4-2	TRBD2
TGTGCCAGCAGTTTATCCACCTACGAGCAGTACTTC	CASSLSTYEQYF	once	TRBJ2-7	TRBV28	-
TGTGCCAGTAGTATAAAGGGGTACACTGAAGCTTTCTTT	CASSIKGYTEAFF	-	TRBJ1-1	TRBV19	-
TGTGCCAGCAGTTACTCGACTAGCGGCCACAATGAGCAGTTCTTC	CASSYSTSGHNEQFF	many	TRBJ2-1	TRBV6-5	TRBD2
TGTGCCAGCAGCGCAACCAGGGGCCACAATGAGCAGTTCTTC	CASSATRGHNEQFF	-	TRBJ2-1	TRBV11-1	-
TGTGCCATCAGTGAGCGCCTCGGGACTAGCGGGAGGGTCAACGAGCAGTACTTC	CAISERLGTSGRVNEQYF	-	TRBJ2-7	TRBV10-3	TRBD2
TGTGCCAGTGGTATGAACAGCCTGGAATCGGCTTTCTTT	CASGMNSLESAFF	-	TRBJ1-1	TRBV19	-
TGTGCCAGCAGCCCCTTTAGCGGGACGGAGCAGTTCTTC	CASSPFSGTEQFF	-	TRBJ2-1	TRBV7-3	TRBD2
TGTGCCTGGAGTGTAGGGCAGGGCTTAGTGAATGAGCAGTTCTTC	CAWSVGQGLVNEQFF	-	TRBJ2-1	TRBV30	-
TGTGCCTGGAGCTCTAGCGGGAGCACAGATACGCAGTATTTT	CAWSSSGSTDTQYF	-	TRBJ2-3	TRBV30	TRBD2
TGTGCCAGCAGTTACACGGACTATGGCTACACCTTC	CASSYTDYGYTF	-	TRBJ1-2	TRBV6-5	-
TGTGCCAGCACCGGTCAGCCAGCGGGAGACAATGAGCAGTTCTTC	CASTGQPAGDNEQFF	-	TRBJ2-1	TRBV27	TRBD2
TGTGCCACCAGCAGTAGTGTCGGGGCCTACGAGCAGTACTTC	CATSSSVGAYEQYF	-	TRBJ2-7	TRBV15	-
TGCGCCAGCAGCTTGACGACAGAAATCTATGGCTACACCTTC	CASSLTTEIYGYTF	-	TRBJ1-2	TRBV5-1	-
TGTGCCAGCAGCAGGACAGCTTACTATGGCTACACCTTC	CASSRTAYYGYTF	-	TRBJ1-2	TRBV6-5	-
TGCGCCAGCAGCTCGCAGGGGGGAAGCGCTGAAGCTTTCTTT	CASSSQGGSAEAFF	-	TRBJ1-1	TRBV5-1	TRBD1
TGTGCCAGCAGCCAAGATCCAGACAGGGTTGGCACAGATACGCAGTATTTT	CASSQDPDRVGTDTQYF	-	TRBJ2-3	TRBV14	TRBD1
TGTGCCTGGAGTGGGGACAGGGATGAAAAACTGTTTTTT	CAWSGDRDEKLFF	-	TRBJ1-4	TRBV30	TRBD1
TGCGCCAGCAGCCAAAATCAAGCGTTGGATTCACCCCTCCACTTT	CASSQNQALDSPLHF	-	TRBJ1-6	TRBV4-1	-
TGCGCCAGCAGCTTGGAAGCGGGAGCCTACAATGAGCAGTTCTTC	CASSLEAGAYNEQFF	-	TRBJ2-1	TRBV5-1	TRBD2
TGTGCCAGCAGTCCCCAGGGGTACGAGCAGTACTTC	CASSPQGYEQYF	-	TRBJ2-7	TRBV27	-
TGTGCCAGCAGTTACTCAGGGACAGGGAGTTACGAGCAGTACTTC	CASSYSGTGSYEQYF	-	TRBJ2-7	TRBV6-5	TRBD1
TGTGCCAGCAGTGCACGTCGGACAGGGCACTACGAGCAGTACTTC	CASSARRTGHYEQYF	-	TRBJ2-7	TRBV27	TRBD1
TGTGCCAGCAGTTACTCCACTAGCGGGGTCACAGATACGCAGTATTTT	CASSYSTSGVTDTQYF	-	TRBJ2-3	TRBV6-5	TRBD2
TGTGCCAGCAGTTTAATCGGGACTAGCGGAACCTACGAGCAGTACTTC	CASSLIGTSGTYEQYF	-	TRBJ2-7	TRBV27	TRBD2
TGTGCCAGCAGTTTAAGGGGGGGGAACACTGAAGCTTTCTTT	CASSLRGGNTEAFF	-	TRBJ1-1	TRBV27	-
TGTGCCAGCAGCTTCGAGGACAGGGAGGACATGAACACTGAAGCTTTCTTT	CASSFEDREDMNTEAFF	-	TRBJ1-1	TRBV7-9	TRBD1
TGTGCCAGCAGCGCACCGGGACAAACCATATATTTT	CASSAPGQTIYF	-	TRBJ1-3	TRBV9	-
TGTGCCAGCTCACTCGAGACAGGGATGGAAAAACTGTTTTTT	CASSLETGMEKLFF	-	TRBJ1-4	TRBV18	TRBD1
TGCGCCAGCAGCCCGGAGGGCAGGGTGTATGGCTACACCTTC	CASSPEGRVYGYTF	-	TRBJ1-2	TRBV5-1	-
TGTGCCAGCAGCGTGCAGGGGGAGTCCAACACTGAAGCTTTCTTT	CASSVQGESNTEAFF	-	TRBJ1-1	TRBV7-6	TRBD1
TGTGCCTGGAATTCTGGGGGGATCCCCTACGAGCAGTACTTC	CAWNSGGIPYEQYF	-	TRBJ2-7	TRBV30	-
TGCGCCAGCAGCCACGGACTAGCGGGAGGGGACGACGAGCAGTACTTC	CASSHGLAGGDDEQYF	-	TRBJ2-7	TRBV4-1	TRBD2
TGCAGCGTTGAGAGTGCCTCTAGCGGGGGGGCCTACGAGCAGTACTTC	CSVESASSGGAYEQYF	-	TRBJ2-7	TRBV29-1	TRBD2
TGTGCCACGGGCGAGGACAGTAGGAATGAGCAGTTCTTC	CATGEDSRNEQFF	-	TRBJ2-1	TRBV28	-